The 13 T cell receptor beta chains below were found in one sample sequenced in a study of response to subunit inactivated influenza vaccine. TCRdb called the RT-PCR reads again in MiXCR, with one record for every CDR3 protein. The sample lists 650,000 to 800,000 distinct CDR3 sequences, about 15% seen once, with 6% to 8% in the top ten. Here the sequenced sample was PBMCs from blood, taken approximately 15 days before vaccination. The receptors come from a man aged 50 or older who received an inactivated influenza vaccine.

CDR3 loop: CATSPPGETIADTQYF. The CDR3 DNA reads as TGTGCCACCAGCCCCCCGGGCGAAACAATCGCAGATACGCAGTATTTT. The J gene is TRBJ2-3, the V gene TRBV15; unclear D gene. Germline CDR1 is LNHNV and CDR2 is YYDKDF (reference sequence). Trimming removed 5 bases at V and 4 bases at J, with 19 bases between. The CDR3 contains 16 residues.

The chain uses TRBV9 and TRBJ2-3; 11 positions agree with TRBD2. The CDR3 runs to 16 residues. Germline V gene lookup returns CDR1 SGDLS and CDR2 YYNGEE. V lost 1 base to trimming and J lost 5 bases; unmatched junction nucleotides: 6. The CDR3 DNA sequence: TGTGCCAGCAGCGTAACTAGCGGGAGTACTGGAGATACGCAGTATTTT. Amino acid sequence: CASSVTSGSTGDTQYF.

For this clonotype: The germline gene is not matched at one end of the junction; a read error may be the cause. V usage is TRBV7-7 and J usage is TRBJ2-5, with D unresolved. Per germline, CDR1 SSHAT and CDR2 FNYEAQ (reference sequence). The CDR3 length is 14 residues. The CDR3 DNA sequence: TGTGCTAGCAGTGTAGGGATATCACAAGAGACCCAGTACTTC. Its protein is CASSVGISQETQYF.

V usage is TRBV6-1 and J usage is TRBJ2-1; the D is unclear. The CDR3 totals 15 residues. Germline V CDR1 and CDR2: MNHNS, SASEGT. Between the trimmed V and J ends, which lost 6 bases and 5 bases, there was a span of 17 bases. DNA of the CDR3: TGTGCCAGCAGCCAGTACTCCAATTCCCACAATGAGCAGTTCTTC. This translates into CASSQYSNSHNEQFF.

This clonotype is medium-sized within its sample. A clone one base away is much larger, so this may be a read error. CDR3 sequence: CASCFGPVGGRIPYNEQFF. The CDR3 DNA follows: TGTGCCAGCTGTTTCGGGCCTGTCGGCGGGAGGATACCCTACAATGAGCAGTTCTTC. The V gene is TRBV2, the J gene TRBJ2-1; 8 nucleotides align to TRBD2. The ends lost 8 bases at V and 2 bases at J; junction bases unmatched: 20. CDR1 SNHLY and CDR2 FYNNEI come from the germline V gene. CDR3 size: 19 residues.

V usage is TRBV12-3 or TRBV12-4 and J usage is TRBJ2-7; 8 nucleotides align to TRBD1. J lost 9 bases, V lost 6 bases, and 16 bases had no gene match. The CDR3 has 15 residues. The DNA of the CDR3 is TGTGCCAGCAGCCCCGCCGGACAGGGTGGAGGAAGGCAGTACTTC. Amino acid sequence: CASSPAGQGGGRQYF.

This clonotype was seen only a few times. As DNA, the CDR3 is TGCAGTGCTAGCCGGGACAGGGTAAATGAGCAGTTCTTC. It translates to CSASRDRVNEQFF. The chain combines TRBV20-1 with TRBJ2-1; 9 bases map to TRBD1. The CDR3 is 13 amino acids. From germline, CDR1 is DFQATT and CDR2 SNEGSKA (reference sequence). The ends lost 3 bases at V and 7 bases at J; junction bases unmatched: 4.

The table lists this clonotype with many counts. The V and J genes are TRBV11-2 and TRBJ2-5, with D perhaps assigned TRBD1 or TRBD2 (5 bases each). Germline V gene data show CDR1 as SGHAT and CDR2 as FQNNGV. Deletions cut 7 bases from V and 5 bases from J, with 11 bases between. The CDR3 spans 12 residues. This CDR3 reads CASTRWGETQYF. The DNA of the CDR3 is TGTGCCAGCACGAGATGGGGGGAGACCCAGTACTTC.

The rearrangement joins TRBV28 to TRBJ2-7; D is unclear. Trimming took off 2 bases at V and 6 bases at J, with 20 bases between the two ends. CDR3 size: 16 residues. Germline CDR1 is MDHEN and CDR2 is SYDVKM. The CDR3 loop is CASSLRSRGQFLEQYF. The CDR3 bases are TGTGCCAGCAGTTTACGAAGTCGAGGTCAGTTTCTCGAGCAGTACTTC.

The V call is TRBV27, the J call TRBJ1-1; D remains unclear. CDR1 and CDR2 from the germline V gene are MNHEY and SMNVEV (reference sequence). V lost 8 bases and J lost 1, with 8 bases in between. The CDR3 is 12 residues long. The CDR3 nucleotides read TGTGCCAGCGGATTCAAGAACACTGAAGCTTTCTTT. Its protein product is CASGFKNTEAFF.

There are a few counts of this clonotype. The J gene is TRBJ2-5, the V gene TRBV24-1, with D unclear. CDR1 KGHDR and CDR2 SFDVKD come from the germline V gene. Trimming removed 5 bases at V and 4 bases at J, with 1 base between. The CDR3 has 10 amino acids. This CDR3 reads CATSGETQYF. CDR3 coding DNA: TGTGCCACCAGTGGAGAGACCCAGTACTTC.

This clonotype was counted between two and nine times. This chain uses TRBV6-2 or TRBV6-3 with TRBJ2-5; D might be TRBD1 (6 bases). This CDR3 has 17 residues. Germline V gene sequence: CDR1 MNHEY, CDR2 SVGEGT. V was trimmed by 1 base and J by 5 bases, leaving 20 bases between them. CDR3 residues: CASSYFLGATVEETQYF. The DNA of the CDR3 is TGTGCCAGCAGTTACTTTCTGGGGGCGACCGTAGAGGAGACCCAGTACTTC.

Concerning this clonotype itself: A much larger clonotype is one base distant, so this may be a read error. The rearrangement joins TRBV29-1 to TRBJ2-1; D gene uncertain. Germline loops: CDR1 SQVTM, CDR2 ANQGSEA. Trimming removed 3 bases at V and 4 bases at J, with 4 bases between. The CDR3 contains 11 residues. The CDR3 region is CSVDAYNEQFF. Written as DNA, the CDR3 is TGCAGCGTTGACGCGTACAATGAGCAGTTCTTC.